What follows are 11 T cell receptor beta chains derived from one specimen sequenced in a study of blood T cell repertoires in COVID-19. This table comes from immunoSEQ multiplex PCR, and its TCRdb copy is limited to in-frame clones, with some not included. The sample contains around 270,000 clones, approximately 83% of which appear only once. The sample comprised PBMCs or T cells enriched from blood (not recorded which). The receptor source for this set is a woman in her thirties who had recovered from COVID-19.

The chain couples TRBV6-5 to TRBJ1-2; TRBD1 agrees at 7 bases. The trim removed 0 bases at V and 0 bases at J, leaving 4 bases unmatched. CDR3 length: 16 residues. CDR1 is MNHEY and CDR2 is SVGAGI in the germline V gene. The CDR3, as DNA: TGTGCCAGCAGTTACTCAGGACAGGCTACTAACTATGGCTACACCTTC. It yields the protein CASSYSGQATNYGYTF.

The CDR3 DNA is TGTGCCAGCAGTTTCCAAGGGGTTGGATCACCCCTCCACTTT. Translation gives CASSFQGVGSPLHF. The chain links TRBV28 to TRBJ1-6, with TRBD1 as a possible D gene (5 bases). V was pared by 3 bases and J by 10 bases, with 13 bases between. CDR1 is MDHEN and CDR2 is SYDVKM in the germline V gene. This CDR3 is 14 amino acids long.

The genes are TRBV2 and TRBJ1-2, with TRBD1 identical over 7 bases. Trimming at V came to 3 bases and at J to 6 bases, leaving 10 bases not matched to a gene. The CDR3 covers 15 residues. CDR1 SNHLY and CDR2 FYNNEI come from the germline V gene. CDR3 sequence (DNA): TGTGCCAGCAGTGACTCGTCGACAGGGCTGAATGGCTACACCTTC. This codes for CASSDSSTGLNGYTF.

The chain is built from TRBV9 and TRBJ2-1; D call uncertain. V lost 0 bases to trimming and J lost 2 bases, with 9 bases between them. Looked up from germline, CDR1 is SGDLS and CDR2 is YYNGEE. This CDR3 has 15 residues. The CDR3 is CASSVVSTPYNEQFF. CDR3 in DNA: TGTGCCAGCAGCGTAGTGTCTACCCCCTACAATGAGCAGTTCTTC.

This clone was observed a few times. The chain has TRBV6-1 and TRBJ1-2; possibly TRBD1 for D (6 bases). The CDR3 has 15 amino acids. V was cut by 1 base and J by 0 bases, with 9 bases left in between. Germline assignment: CDR1 MNHNS and CDR2 SASEGT. For the CDR3, the DNA is TGTGCCAGCAGTGAAGGGACAGTTCCTAACTATGGCTACACCTTC. Translation: CASSEGTVPNYGYTF.

The chain carries TRBV27 and TRBJ2-7; D may be TRBD2 (6 bases). Trimming shortened V by 6 bases and J by 6 bases, and 12 bases separated the two germline ends. Germline CDR1 and CDR2: MNHEY and SMNVEV (reference sequence). This CDR3 is built from 12 residues. Here the CDR3 reads CASSRGLGEQYF. For the CDR3, the DNA is TGTGCCAGCAGCCGGGGACTGGGCGAGCAGTACTTC.

In its sample, this clone was seen once. A read error may produce the germline difference seen at one junction end. This chain uses TRBV5-6 with TRBJ2-5, with 13 positions matching TRBD2. Per germline, CDR1 SGHDT and CDR2 YYEEEE. The CDR3 spans 17 residues. In nucleotides, the CDR3 is TGTGCCAGCAGCCCCATACTAGCGGGAGGGTCACAAGGGACCCAGTACTTC. Protein: CASSPILAGGSQGTQYF.

V is TRBV29-1 and J is TRBJ2-7; D is perhaps TRBD1 (6 bases). Looked up from germline, CDR1 is SQVTM and CDR2 is ANQGSEA. This CDR3 is 13 amino acids long. Between the trimmed V and J ends, which lost 6 bases and 5 bases, there was a span of 17 bases. The CDR3 reads CSVGTHRMDEQYF. The CDR3 region has the DNA TGCAGCGTAGGGACACATAGGATGGACGAGCAGTACTTC.

J is TRBJ2-5 and V is TRBV24-1; 7 nucleotides match TRBD1. The CDR3 runs 17 residues. Per germline, CDR1 KGHDR and CDR2 SFDVKD. V shed 2 bases and J 1 base; nucleotides not matched to a gene: 9. The CDR3 is CATSDSSPTGTQETQYF. The CDR3 DNA is TGTGCCACCAGTGATTCCTCCCCGACAGGGACCCAAGAGACCCAGTACTTC.

DNA for the CDR3: TGTGCCAGCACGAGGGACAGGGAAGGCTACACCTTC. Translation gives CASTRDREGYTF. The chain links TRBV14 to TRBJ1-2; 9 bases align to TRBD1. The CDR3 has 12 amino acids. CDR1 and CDR2 (germline): SGHDN, FVKESK. With 7 bases clipped from V and 8 bases from J, the junction kept 5 bases outside the gene matches.

CDR3 bases: TGTGCCAGCAGCTTGAGGGGGAACACCGGGGAGCTGTTTTTT. It is translated as CASSLRGNTGELFF. This chain links TRBV5-6 with TRBJ2-2; a weak D match, TRBD1 (5 bases). From germline, CDR1 is SGHDT and CDR2 YYEEEE. V was trimmed by 1 base and J by 1 base, leaving 5 bases between them. The length of the CDR3 is 14 residues. The full variable domain, in which reference TRBV5-6 and TRBJ2-2 provide the parts outside the CDR3, is DAGVTQSPTHLIKTRGQQVTLRCSPKSGHDTVSWYQQALGQGPQFIFQYYEEEERQRGNFPDRFSGHQFPNYSSELNVNALLLGDSALYLCASSLRGNTGELFFGEGSRLTVL.